Below are 30 T cell receptor beta chains sequenced from a single sample in a study of T cells in Graves' hyperthyroidism and ophthalmopathy. Amplification yielded TCR beta CDR3 regions, with RNA transcripts as the source. The HTBI primer set was used in a first-round RT-PCR of the TCR CDR3. A single record per CDR3 protein comes from TCRdb applying MiXCR to the multiplex PCR reads. The sample records some 800,000 distinct CDR3 sequences, around 38% being singletons. The sequenced sample was blood. Receptors were obtained from a young man with Graves' hyperthyroidism.

In this sample, this clonotype turned up many times. This chain links TRBV7-2 with TRBJ2-7, with 12 bases fitting TRBD1. This CDR3 is built from 15 residues. V dropped 5 bases and J dropped 6; count of bases not matched to a gene: 8. From germline, CDR1 is SGHTA and CDR2 FQGNSA. The CDR3 DNA sequence: TGTGCCAGCAGCGCTTTGGGACAGGGGGCGAGCGAGCAGTACTTC. It codes for CASSALGQGASEQYF.

The chain links TRBV29-1 to TRBJ2-5; D is unresolved. The germline V and J ends were trimmed by 3 bases and 0 bases, with 11 bases remaining between them. There are 14 residues in the CDR3. Germline loops: CDR1 SQVTM, CDR2 ANQGSEA. CDR3 amino acids: CSVDDPTYQETQYF. The CDR3 nucleotides read TGCAGCGTTGACGACCCGACGTACCAAGAGACCCAGTACTTC.

This chain links TRBV2 with TRBJ2-3; 11 positions match TRBD2. The CDR3 covers 17 residues. V gave up 6 bases and J gave up 4 bases; unmatched junction bases: 12. Germline loops: CDR1 SNHLY, CDR2 FYNNEI. DNA of the CDR3: TGTGCCAGCAGCTCTAGCGGGAGGACCCGCGGGGCAGATACGCAGTATTTT. It yields the protein CASSSSGRTRGADTQYF.

This clonotype was recorded at least ten times. The gene calls are TRBV7-8 and TRBJ2-5, with 8 bases lining up with TRBD2. The germline V gene has CDR1 SGHVS and CDR2 FQNEAQ. CDR3 size: 15 residues. The trim removed 7 bases at V and 10 bases at J, leaving 17 bases unmatched. The DNA for the CDR3 is TGTGCCAGCACCTTCGGGGTCGGGGGGGGGTTTGGCCAGTACTTC. Amino acid sequence: CASTFGVGGGFGQYF.

V usage is TRBV7-9 and J usage is TRBJ2-7, with TRBD1 as a possible D gene (5 bases). Per the germline V gene, CDR1 is SEHNR and CDR2 is FQNEAQ (reference sequence). This CDR3 has 12 residues. V gave up 4 bases and J gave up 7 bases, with 11 bases separating them. The CDR3 here is CASSSGRNEQYF. Written as DNA, the CDR3 is TGTGCCAGCAGCTCAGGGCGCAATGAGCAGTACTTC.

This chain connects TRBV6-6 to TRBJ2-7; 7 bases agree with TRBD1. Trimming removed 0 bases from V and 5 bases from J; junction bases left unmatched: 10. The CDR3 covers 16 residues. CDR1 and CDR2 (germline): MNHNY, SVGAGI (reference sequence). Here the CDR3 reads CASSYSSNAGGDEQYF. The CDR3 DNA is TGTGCCAGCAGTTACTCGAGTAACGCAGGGGGAGACGAGCAGTACTTC.

The table lists this clonotype with many counts. The V and J genes are TRBV20-1 and TRBJ2-2; the D is unclear. Trimming shortened V by 5 bases and J by 3 bases, and 13 bases separated the two germline ends. The CDR3 has 14 amino acids. Germline-derived CDR1 and CDR2 are DFQATT and SNEGSKA (reference sequence). The CDR3 nucleotides read TGCAGTGCTCCTATGTACGGACACACCGGGGAGCTGTTTTTT. Amino acids: CSAPMYGHTGELFF.

This clonotype was recorded a few times. The chain recombines TRBV20-1 with TRBJ2-5, with D perhaps matching TRBD1 (7 bases). The CDR3 is 18 residues long. In germline, CDR1 is DFQATT, CDR2 SNEGSKA (reference sequence). Trimming removed 0 bases from V and 2 bases from J, with 22 bases in between. The CDR3 protein is CSAREWGRQGGGQETQYF. CDR3 sequence (DNA): TGCAGTGCTAGAGAGTGGGGGCGACAGGGCGGAGGGCAAGAGACCCAGTACTTC.

The sample holds many counts of this clonotype. The chain recombines TRBV24-1 with TRBJ2-5; no definite D call. CDR1 and CDR2 from the germline V gene are KGHDR and SFDVKD. The CDR3 length is 14 residues. The germline V and J ends were trimmed by 5 bases and 5 bases, with 14 bases remaining between them. Here the CDR3 reads CATSADSVIETQYF. DNA of the CDR3: TGTGCCACCAGTGCTGATAGTGTGATCGAGACCCAGTACTTC.

J is TRBJ2-5 and V is TRBV5-6; D could derive from TRBD1 or TRBD2 (6 bases each). The V gene's germline CDR1 is SGHDT and CDR2 YYEEEE. V lost 0 bases to trimming and J lost 7 bases, with 19 bases between them. The CDR3 sequence is 16 residues long. CDR3 bases: TGTGCCAGCAGCTTGGCCTCCGGTGGGGGGCAGGGGACCCAGTACTTC. Protein: CASSLASGGGQGTQYF. The whole variable domain, remainder taken from reference TRBV5-6 and TRBJ2-5, is DAGVTQSPTHLIKTRGQQVTLRCSPKSGHDTVSWYQQALGQGPQFIFQYYEEEERQRGNFPDRFSGHQFPNYSSELNVNALLLGDSALYLCASSLASGGGQGTQYFGPGTRLLVL.

This clonotype has more than one count but fewer than ten. V and J are TRBV12-3 or TRBV12-4 and TRBJ1-1, with D uncertain. Trimming stripped 7 bases from V and 0 bases from J, with 9 bases between. The length of the CDR3 is 13 residues. CDR3 nucleotide sequence: TGTGCCAGCACTCCGAGGATGAACACTGAAGCTTTCTTT. This sequence encodes CASTPRMNTEAFF.

This clonotype appeared a few times. The V and J genes are TRBV7-9 and TRBJ2-7; D gene uncertain. This CDR3 comprises 16 residues. Germline V CDR1 and CDR2: SEHNR, FQNEAQ (reference sequence). V was shortened by 1 base and J by 3 bases, with 16 bases between the two germline ends. The DNA of the CDR3 is TGTGCCAGCAGCTTAGATACAGCCCATTCTCTCTACGAGCAGTACTTC. Its protein product is CASSLDTAHSLYEQYF.

A note on this clonotype: At one end the junction does not follow the germline gene, possibly because of a read error. The chain couples TRBV10-3 to TRBJ2-7; D is perhaps TRBD1 (6 bases). This CDR3 has 12 amino acids. In germline, CDR1 is ENHRY, CDR2 SYGVKD. The CDR3 DNA sequence: TGTGCCAGCAGTTTTCAGAGGGGGGAGCAGTACTTC. It is translated as CASSFQRGEQYF.

This sequence joins TRBV10-3 and TRBJ1-5, with a tentative D call TRBD1 (5 bases). The CDR3 consists of 13 residues. Between the trimmed V and J ends, which lost 10 bases and 4 bases, there was a span of 14 bases. Germline CDR1 ENHRY, CDR2 SYGVKD. CDR3 nucleotides: TGTGCCAGCACACAGGCCGTTAATCAGCCCCAGCATTTT. Residues: CASTQAVNQPQHF.

Many counts were recorded for this clonotype. CDR3 DNA: TGCAGCGTTGAAGACGCAGGGACGAACACCGGGGAGCTGTTTTTT. Residues: CSVEDAGTNTGELFF. The J gene is TRBJ2-2, the V gene TRBV29-1; tentatively, D is TRBD1 (5 bases). The germline V and J ends were trimmed by 0 bases and 0 bases, with 8 bases remaining between them. The CDR3 runs 15 residues. Germline CDR1 is SQVTM and CDR2 is ANQGSEA.

This clonotype was detected a few times. The rearrangement links TRBV12-3 or TRBV12-4 to TRBJ1-5, with D possibly being TRBD1 (6 bases). CDR3 length: 15 amino acids. Trimming removed 6 bases at V and 7 bases at J, with 19 bases between. The CDR3 protein is CASRLSGGHWQPQHF. DNA for the CDR3: TGTGCCAGCAGGTTAAGCGGGGGGCATTGGCAGCCCCAGCATTTT.

The rearrangement uses TRBV20-1 and TRBJ2-7, with D uncertain. V lost 0 bases to trimming and J lost 0 bases, with 9 bases between them. CDR1 is DFQATT, CDR2 SNEGSKA, per germline (reference sequence). The CDR3 runs 14 residues. The DNA of the CDR3 is TGCAGTGCTAGAGATAAGCGTAGCTCCTACGAGCAGTACTTC. This gives the protein CSARDKRSSYEQYF.

This clonotype was counted ten times or more. The chain links TRBV6-5 to TRBJ1-1, with D unclear. The ends were cut back, 6 bases at V and 0 bases at J, with 8 bases in the middle. The germline CDR1 and CDR2 sequences are MNHEY and SVGAGI. The CDR3 extends over 13 amino acids. The CDR3 is CASSTTMNTEAFF. CDR3 sequence (DNA): TGTGCCAGCAGCACGACCATGAACACTGAAGCTTTCTTT.

The chain links TRBV4-2 to TRBJ2-7; 15 bases are shared with TRBD2. Germline V gene data show CDR1 as LGHNA and CDR2 as YNFKEQ. The CDR3 extends over 14 amino acids. J gave up 6 bases and V 6 bases, and 3 bases lay outside the gene matches. The CDR3 here is CASRAGLAGGEQYF. The CDR3 DNA follows: TGTGCCAGCAGAGCGGGACTAGCGGGAGGCGAGCAGTACTTC.

Many counts were recorded for this clonotype. The chain carries TRBV7-9 and TRBJ2-7; TRBD1 matches 8 bases. The CDR3 length is 14 residues. Germline CDR1 and CDR2: SEHNR and FQNEAQ (reference sequence). Losses at the gene ends were 1 base for V and 6 bases for J; bases not matched to a gene: 5. The CDR3 DNA reads as TGTGCCAGCAGCTTAGGACAGGGGAAGGGCGAGCAGTACTTC. It specifies CASSLGQGKGEQYF.

This clonotype was recorded many times. V usage is TRBV29-1 and J usage is TRBJ1-2; D is possibly TRBD1 (5 bases). CDR1 is SQVTM and CDR2 is ANQGSEA in the germline V gene. V lost 0 bases to trimming and J lost 5 bases, with 19 bases between them. This CDR3 region has 16 residues. CDR3 sequence reads: CSVEDQDTGSEYGYTF. The CDR3 DNA follows: TGCAGCGTTGAAGATCAGGACACGGGCTCCGAATATGGCTACACCTTC.

The table lists this clonotype with many counts. V is TRBV19 and J is TRBJ1-2; 8 nucleotides align to TRBD1. CDR1 and CDR2 from the germline V gene are LNHDA and SQIVND (reference sequence). The J segment lost 8 bases and the V segment lost 6 bases, leaving 5 bases of the junction unmatched. The CDR3 runs 12 residues. The CDR3 loop is CASRKTGVGYTF. The CDR3 bases are TGTGCCAGTAGGAAGACAGGGGTAGGCTACACCTTC.

The chain carries TRBV5-1 and TRBJ2-2; tentative D call: TRBD2 (6 bases). Germline V gene data show CDR1 as SGHRS and CDR2 as YFSETQ. The V end lost 4 bases, the J end lost 5 bases, and 27 bases lay between the germline ends. There are 19 residues in the CDR3. The CDR3 DNA reads as TGCGCCAGCAGCATCCGGACGAGGTTCGGAAGCGGAGGGACCGGGGAGCTGTTTTTT. Its protein is CASSIRTRFGSGGTGELFF.

This clonotype was detected once. Given a much more abundant clone one base away, this may be a read error. The chain has TRBV2 and TRBJ1-4; D might be TRBD1 (5 bases). Looked up from germline, CDR1 is SNHLY and CDR2 is FYNNEI. The CDR3 sequence is 15 residues long. CDR3 in amino acids: CASSEGGLKNEELFF. For the CDR3, the DNA is TGTGCCAGCAGTGAGGGGGGACTGAAGAATGAAGAACTGTTTTTT. The full variable domain, its missing parts supplied by reference TRBV2 and TRBJ1-4, is EPEVTQTPSHQVTQMGQEVILRCVPISNHLYFYWYRQILGQKVEFLVSFYNNEISEKSEIFDDQFSVERPDGSNFTLKIRSTKLEDSAMYFCASSEGGLKNEELFFGSGTQLSVL.

The chain combines TRBV5-6 with TRBJ2-7; D is uncertain. The V end lost 0 bases, the J end lost 5 bases, and 9 bases lay between the germline ends. The germline V gene has CDR1 SGHDT and CDR2 YYEEEE. CDR3 length: 13 amino acids. CDR3 DNA sequence: TGTGCCAGCAGCTTGGGTAGGGTTCACGAGCAGTACGTC. The encoded protein is CASSLGRVHEQYV.

The rearrangement uses TRBV11-2 and TRBJ1-5; 7 bases line up with TRBD1. The CDR3 is made up of 17 amino acids. After removal of 1 base from V and 4 bases from J, the junction contained 10 bases not matched to a gene. From germline, CDR1 is SGHAT and CDR2 FQNNGV. DNA for the CDR3: TGTGCCAGCAGCTTAGGTCGAACAGGGGACCCAAATCAGCCCCAGCATTTT. Translation gives CASSLGRTGDPNQPQHF.

The J gene is TRBJ2-7, the V gene TRBV20-1, with no clear D. From germline, CDR1 is DFQATT and CDR2 SNEGSKA (reference sequence). The CDR3 contains 15 residues. The V and J ends lost 3 bases and 6 bases respectively, with 21 bases between them. This CDR3 reads CSASDGTQNSREQYF. The CDR3, as DNA: TGCAGTGCTAGCGATGGAACACAAAACTCCCGCGAGCAGTACTTC.

The CDR3 nucleotides read TGTGCCAGCAGCCAAGGACCCGGGGGGTCCTACGAGCAGTACTTC. It translates to CASSQGPGGSYEQYF. The chain uses TRBV7-3 and TRBJ2-7; 7 bases are shared with TRBD2. Germline assignment: CDR1 SGHTA and CDR2 FQGTGA. The V gene end was trimmed by 5 bases and the J gene end by 1 base; junction bases not matched to a gene: 8. CDR3 length: 15 residues.

This clonotype has more than one count but fewer than ten. This chain joins TRBV20-1 and TRBJ1-1; D ambiguous. V dropped 0 bases and J dropped 5 bases, with 7 bases sitting between them. The CDR3 is 12 residues long. Germline assignment: CDR1 DFQATT and CDR2 SNEGSKA (reference sequence). The CDR3, as DNA: TGCAGTGCTAGAGACGGGGTAACTGAAGCTTTCTTT. It codes for CSARDGVTEAFF.

There are a few counts of this clonotype. The rearrangement joins TRBV20-1 to TRBJ1-1; D gene ambiguous. Germline V CDR1 and CDR2: DFQATT, SNEGSKA (reference sequence). Trimming pared 2 bases from V and 2 bases from J, leaving 9 bases between. The CDR3 runs 13 residues. This CDR3 reads CSARSIANTEAFF. CDR3 nucleotide sequence: TGCAGTGCTAGAAGCATTGCAAACACTGAAGCTTTCTTT.